The 18 T cell receptor beta chains given below trace back to one sample, sequenced in a study of technical replicates of blood from several donors. Sequencing used immunoSEQ multiplex PCR; TCRdb keeps in-frame clones, though not all of them. The sample contains some 91,000 clones, around 95% of which appear only once. Sample: T cells isolated from PBMCs. Every receptor here comes from a human donor in good health.

The chain recombines TRBV5-8 with TRBJ2-3; tentatively, D is TRBD2 (6 bases). V was pared by 4 bases and J by 6 bases, with 15 bases between. The CDR3 is 14 amino acids. Germline CDR1 and CDR2: SGHTS and YDEGEE. CDR3 residues: CASSIYGGGDTQYF. Here the CDR3 DNA reads TGTGCCAGCAGCATTTATGGGGGAGGTGATACGCAGTATTTT.

This chain uses TRBV28 with TRBJ1-2; TRBD1 matches 8 bases. The CDR3 loop spans 16 amino acids. Trimming at V came to 5 bases and at J to 7 bases, leaving 15 bases not matched to a gene. Looked up from germline, CDR1 is MDHEN and CDR2 is SYDVKM. CDR3: CASSPSALQGASGYTF. CDR3 DNA: TGTGCCAGCAGTCCCTCGGCCCTTCAGGGGGCGAGTGGCTACACCTTC.

The chain employs TRBV28 and TRBJ2-7, with TRBD2 as a possible D gene (6 bases). Trimming pared 5 bases from V and 2 bases from J, leaving 13 bases between. CDR3 length equals 14 residues. The germline gives CDR1 MDHEN, CDR2 SYDVKM. The CDR3 region is CASSPGTGTYEQYF. The CDR3 DNA sequence: TGTGCCAGCAGTCCCGGGACTGGGACCTACGAGCAGTACTTC.

This clone was seen just once. J is TRBJ2-7 and V is TRBV6-5, with D uncertain. The CDR3 length is 12 residues. The germline V gene encodes CDR1 MNHEY and CDR2 SVGAGI. V was pared by 4 bases and J by 3 bases, with 7 bases between. The CDR3 sequence: CASSSPNYEQYF. The CDR3 DNA reads as TGTGCCAGCAGTTCCCCCAACTACGAGCAGTACTTC.

This clone showed up just once. The chain employs TRBV14 and TRBJ2-4; D is ambiguous. V lost 1 base to trimming and J lost 7 bases, with 5 bases between them. The CDR3 has 12 amino acids. Per the germline V gene, CDR1 is SGHDN and CDR2 is FVKESK. CDR3 nucleotides: TGTGCCAGCAGCCAAGCTTCGAACATTCAGTACTTC. This translates into CASSQASNIQYF.

J is TRBJ1-5 and V is TRBV21-1. TRBV21-1 is tagged as a pseudogene. The CDR3 length is 16 residues. CDR3 nucleotide sequence: TGTGCCAGCAGCAAAGACGGGTCGACGGGGGATCAGCCCCAGCATTTT. Translation gives CASSKDGSTGDQPQHF.

The genes are TRBV6-5 and TRBJ2-5; the match to TRBD1 covers 7 bases. The trim removed 7 bases at V and 9 bases at J, leaving 8 bases unmatched. CDR1 is MNHEY and CDR2 is SVGAGI in the germline V gene. This CDR3 has 12 residues. CDR3 coding DNA: TGTGCCAGCACCCCCTACAGGGGTCCCCAGTACTTC. Amino acid sequence: CASTPYRGPQYF.

J is TRBJ2-7 and V is TRBV6-1; D ambiguous. V was trimmed by 1 base and J by 4 bases, leaving 11 bases between them. The germline CDR1 and CDR2 sequences are MNHNS and SASEGT. The CDR3 has 14 residues. The CDR3, as DNA: TGTGCCAGCAGTGAAGGTGACAACCTTTACGAGCAGTACTTC. It encodes CASSEGDNLYEQYF.

The J gene is TRBJ1-6, the V gene TRBV13; D ambiguous. Germline loops: CDR1 PRHDT, CDR2 FYEKMQ (reference sequence). V gave up 5 bases and J gave up 13 bases, with 15 bases separating them. This CDR3 contains 13 residues. The CDR3 DNA sequence: TGTGCCAGCAGCAAAATCTTCCCGGGGCCCCTCCACTTT. Translating gives CASSKIFPGPLHF.

This clone occurred once. The V and J genes are TRBV6-1 and TRBJ1-4, with D possibly matching TRBD1 (6 bases). Germline V gene data show CDR1 as MNHNS and CDR2 as SASEGT. V lost 4 bases and J lost 5, with 11 bases in between. The CDR3 covers 14 residues. CDR3 protein: CASSVDSENEKLFF. The CDR3 DNA sequence: TGTGCCAGCAGTGTGGACAGTGAAAATGAAAAACTGTTTTTT.

This clone was seen just once. CDR3 protein: CASSSQRSQGETQYF. The CDR3 DNA reads TGTGCCAGCAGTTCCCAAAGGTCCCAGGGGGAGACCCAGTACTTC. The chain links TRBV6-5 to TRBJ2-5; possibly TRBD1 for D (6 bases). The CDR3 has 15 amino acids. In germline, CDR1 is MNHEY, CDR2 SVGAGI. The V end was cut by 4 bases, the J end by 5 bases, with 17 bases between.

The V call is TRBV5-5, the J call TRBJ1-1; TRBD1 aligns across 7 bases. In germline, CDR1 is SGHKS, CDR2 YYEKEE (reference sequence). The CDR3 contains 13 residues. The V and J ends lost 2 bases and 4 bases, in that order; junction bases with no gene match: 2. The CDR3 here is CASSFRGRTEAFF. CDR3 coding DNA: TGTGCCAGCAGCTTTAGGGGGCGCACTGAAGCTTTCTTT. Full variable domain (rest looked up from reference TRBV5-5 and TRBJ1-1): DAGVTQSPTHLIKTRGQQVTLRCSPISGHKSVSWYQQVLGQGPQFIFQYYEKEERGRGNFPDRFSARQFPNYSSELNVNALLLGDSALYLCASSFRGRTEAFFGQGTRLTVV.

The rearrangement uses TRBV18 and TRBJ1-1; 7 bases agree with TRBD1. The junction had 6 bases not matched to a gene; V was cut back by 8 bases and J by 0 bases. The germline V gene encodes CDR1 KGHSH and CDR2 LQKENI. The CDR3 runs to 14 residues. CDR3 loop: CASLETGMNTEAFF. CDR3 nucleotides: TGTGCCAGCCTGGAGACAGGGATGAACACTGAAGCTTTCTTT.

This sequence joins TRBV4-1 and TRBJ1-4, with 7 bases identical to TRBD1. Germline assignment: CDR1 MGHRA and CDR2 YSYEKL. The CDR3 spans 17 residues. V shed 4 bases, J shed 7 bases, and the junction held 15 bases outside the gene matches. Here the CDR3 DNA reads TGCGCCAGCAGCCCCGAACATACCGGGACAGAGGGTGAAAAACTGTTTTTT. Its translation: CASSPEHTGTEGEKLFF.

V gene TRBV28 combines with J gene TRBJ1-2; no definite D call. CDR3 length equals 14 residues. Germline V CDR1 and CDR2: MDHEN, SYDVKM. V dropped 6 bases and J dropped 0 bases, with 11 bases sitting between them. For the CDR3, the DNA is TGTGCCAGCAGCCCCTCGGGTCCTAACTATGGCTACACCTTC. Protein: CASSPSGPNYGYTF.

The chain carries TRBV7-9 and TRBJ2-4; D call uncertain. V gave up 8 bases and J gave up 0 bases, with 5 bases separating them. CDR1 is SEHNR and CDR2 is FQNEAQ in the germline V gene (reference sequence). The CDR3 is made up of 12 amino acids. The CDR3 sequence: CASGLAKNIQYF. Written as DNA, the CDR3 is TGTGCCAGCGGGCTAGCCAAAAACATTCAGTACTTC.

The V gene is TRBV9, the J gene TRBJ1-5, with D possibly being TRBD1 (5 bases). Trimming shortened V by 4 bases and J by 0 bases, and 11 bases separated the two germline ends. CDR1 SGDLS and CDR2 YYNGEE come from the germline V gene. This CDR3 region has 15 residues. The CDR3 is CASSRGGGSNQPQHF. DNA for the CDR3: TGTGCCAGCAGCCGTGGGGGGGGTAGCAATCAGCCCCAGCATTTT. The full variable domain, its missing parts supplied by reference TRBV9 and TRBJ1-5, is DSGVTQTPKHLITATGQRVTLRCSPRSGDLSVYWYQQSLDQGLQFLIQYYNGEERAKGNILERFSAQQFPDLHSELNLSSLELGDSALYFCASSRGGGSNQPQHFGDGTRLSIL.

The rearrangement links TRBV6-1 to TRBJ2-3; D is perhaps TRBD1 (6 bases). Germline V CDR1 and CDR2: MNHNS, SASEGT. This CDR3 has 15 amino acids. Trimming left V 4 bases short and J 2 bases short, with 13 bases between. The CDR3: CASSGRTVFTDTQYF. The CDR3 DNA reads TGTGCCAGCAGTGGCCGGACAGTCTTCACAGATACGCAGTATTTT.